This T cell receptor (beta chain) was documented in a study of human T cells and chemical hapten exposure. As for the study in general: Alopecia areata, totalis or universalis affected patients, mainly female.

Study outcomes and limitations: Healthy people's immune response may differ from that of the donors, who had alopecia. Sensitization with DPC brought no change to TCRs above 1 in 1000 in frequency.

Time point noted: pre-sensitization, week 0. Treatment described: therapeutic diphenylcyclopropenone sensitization with weekly scalp DPC. In regard to this clonotype: Its antigen is unidentified.

The CDR3 totals 17 residues. Germline CDR1 is SEHNR and CDR2 is FQNEAQ (reference sequence). Germline trimming cut 3 bases from V and 0 bases from J; bases unmatched to any gene: 6. Authors' methods: Counting gave a median of around 90,000 TCRs per sample, with values ranging from about 23,224 to 750,000. TCRdb recomputed calls from the RACE reads with MiXCR, one row per CDR3 protein. None of the V and J calls come from the authors' own analysis; TCRdb made them. Here the sample spans about 120,000 distinct CDR3 sequences, approximately 13% being singletons. This rearrangement joins TRBV7-9 to TRBJ1-5, with 9 bases aligning to TRBD1. Specimen: whole blood, collected in connection with sensitization to the hapten diphenylcyclopropenone (DPC). This clonotype originated in a woman aged 18-30 years with alopecia areata. Some clones in this sample may be carry-over from other donors' samples. CDR3 residues: CASSLGTGNPSNQPQHF. Written as DNA, the CDR3 is TGTGCCAGCAGCTTGGGGACAGGGAACCCTAGCAATCAGCCCCAGCATTTT.